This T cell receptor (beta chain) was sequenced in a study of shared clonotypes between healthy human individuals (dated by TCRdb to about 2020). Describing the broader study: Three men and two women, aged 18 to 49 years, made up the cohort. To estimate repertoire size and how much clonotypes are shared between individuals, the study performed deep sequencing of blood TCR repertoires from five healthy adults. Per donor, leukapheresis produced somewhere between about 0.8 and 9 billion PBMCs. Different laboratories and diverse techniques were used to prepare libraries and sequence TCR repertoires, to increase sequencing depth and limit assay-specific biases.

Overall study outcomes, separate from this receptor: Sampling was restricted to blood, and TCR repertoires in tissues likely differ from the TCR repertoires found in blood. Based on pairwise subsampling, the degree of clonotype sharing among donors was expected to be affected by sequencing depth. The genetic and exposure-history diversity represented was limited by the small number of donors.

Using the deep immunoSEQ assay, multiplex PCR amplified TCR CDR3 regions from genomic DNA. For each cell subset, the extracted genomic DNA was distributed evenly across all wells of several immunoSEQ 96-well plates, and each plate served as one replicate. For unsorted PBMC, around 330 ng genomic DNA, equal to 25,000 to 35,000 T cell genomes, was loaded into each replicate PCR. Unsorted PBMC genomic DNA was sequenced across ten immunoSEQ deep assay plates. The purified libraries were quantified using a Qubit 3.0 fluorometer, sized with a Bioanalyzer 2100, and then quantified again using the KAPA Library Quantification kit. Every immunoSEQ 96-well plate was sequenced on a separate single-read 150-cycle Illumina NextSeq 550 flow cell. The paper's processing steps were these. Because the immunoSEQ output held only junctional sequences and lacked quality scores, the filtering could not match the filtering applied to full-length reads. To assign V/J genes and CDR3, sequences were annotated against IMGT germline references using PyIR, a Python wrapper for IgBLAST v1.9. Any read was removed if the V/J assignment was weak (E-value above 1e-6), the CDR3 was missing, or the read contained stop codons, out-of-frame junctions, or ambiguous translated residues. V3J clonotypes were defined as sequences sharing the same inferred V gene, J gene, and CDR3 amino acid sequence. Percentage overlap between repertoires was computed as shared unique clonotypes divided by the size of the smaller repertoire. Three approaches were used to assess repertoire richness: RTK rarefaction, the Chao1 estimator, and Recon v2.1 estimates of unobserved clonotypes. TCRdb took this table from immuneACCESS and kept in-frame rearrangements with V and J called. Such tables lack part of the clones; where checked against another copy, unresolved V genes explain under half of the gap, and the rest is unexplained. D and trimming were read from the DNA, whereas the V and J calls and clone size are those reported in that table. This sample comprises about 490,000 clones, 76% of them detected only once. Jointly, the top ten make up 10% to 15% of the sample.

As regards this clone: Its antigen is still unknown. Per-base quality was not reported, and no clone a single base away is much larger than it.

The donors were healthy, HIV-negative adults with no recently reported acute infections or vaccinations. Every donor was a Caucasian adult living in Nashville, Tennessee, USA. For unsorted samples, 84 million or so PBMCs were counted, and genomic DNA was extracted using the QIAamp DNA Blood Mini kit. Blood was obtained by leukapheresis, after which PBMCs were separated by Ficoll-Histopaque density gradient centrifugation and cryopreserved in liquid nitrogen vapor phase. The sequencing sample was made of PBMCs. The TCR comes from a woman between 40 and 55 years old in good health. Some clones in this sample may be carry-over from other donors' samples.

The nucleotides are TGTGCCAGCAGCTTAAGGAGGTCCACCGGGGAGCTGTTTTTT. Its protein product is CASSLRRSTGELFF. The V and J genes are TRBV7-6 and TRBJ2-2; TRBD2 might be the D gene, on 5 matching bases. The V end loses 2 bases and the J end loses 4 bases, and a stretch of 8 bases separates them. CDR1 and CDR2 are read off the germline V gene as SGHVS and FNYEAQ. From the cysteine through the phenylalanine, the CDR3 covers 14 amino acids. The sequence is cut down to CDR3 DNA, 42 bases in frame from base 1.